The 14 T cell receptor beta chains below come from one sample, sequenced in a study of cytomegalovirus exposure and HLA in healthy donors (dated by TCRdb to about 2017). The library was prepared using the immunoSEQ multiplex PCR assay. In TCRdb, the immuneACCESS table is reduced to in-frame sequences with V and J assigned. These tables do not hold every clone; where another copy was compared, an unresolved V gene accounts for under half, and the others remain unexplained. In this sample the table shows 100,000 to 150,000 clones, about 91% of which occur a single time. The top ten hold approximately 1.2% of the sample. Source material: PBMCs. These receptors all stem from a woman aged 18-29 years in good health and CMV-seronegative.

This clone occurred a few times. The gene calls are TRBV10-3 and TRBJ2-7; 8 bases line up with TRBD1. V shed 4 bases, J shed 2 bases, and the junction held 4 bases outside the gene matches. Per germline, CDR1 ENHRY and CDR2 SYGVKD. The CDR3 spans 14 residues. CDR3 bases: TGTGCCATCAGTGCGGACAGGGTAACCTACGAGCAGTACTTC. It codes for CAISADRVTYEQYF.

The rearrangement joins TRBV28 to TRBJ1-6, with D unclear. V was trimmed by 5 bases and J by 10 bases, leaving 18 bases between them. Germline V lookup: CDR1 MDHEN, CDR2 SYDVKM. The CDR3 has 15 residues. CDR3 in DNA: TGTGCCAGCAGTCCAGTGGGTCGGGGAGCCTCACCCCTCCACTTT. Encoded protein: CASSPVGRGASPLHF. The full variable domain, its missing parts supplied by reference TRBV28 and TRBJ1-6, is DVKVTQSSRYLVKRTGEKVFLECVQDMDHENMFWYRQDPGLGLRLIYFSYDVKMKEKGDIPEGYSVSREKKERFSLILESASTNQTSMYLCASSPVGRGASPLHFGNGTRLTVT.

The J gene is TRBJ2-5, the V gene TRBV7-6; 7 bases are shared with TRBD2. V shed 10 bases and J 0 bases; nucleotides not matched to a gene: 14. The CDR3 sequence is 16 residues long. The germline gives CDR1 SGHVS, CDR2 FNYEAQ. This chain's CDR3 is CATTSGVGGYQETQYF. As DNA, the CDR3 is TGTGCCACCACAAGTGGTGTCGGGGGGTACCAAGAGACCCAGTACTTC.

The rearrangement joins TRBV7-9 to TRBJ2-1, with 10 bases identical to TRBD1. The V gene's germline CDR1 is SEHNR and CDR2 FQNEAQ (reference sequence). CDR3 length: 13 residues. V dropped 10 bases and J dropped 7; count of bases not matched to a gene: 7. CDR3 DNA: TGTGCCACGAGGGACAGGGGTAGGAATGAGCAGTTCTTC. Translated, it gives CATRDRGRNEQFF.

The chain carries TRBV7-9 and TRBJ1-4, with TRBD1 identical over 9 bases. V shed 5 bases, J shed 4 bases, and the junction held 5 bases outside the gene matches. CDR3 length: 15 amino acids. In germline, CDR1 is SEHNR, CDR2 FQNEAQ (reference sequence). CDR3 in DNA: TGTGCCAGCAGCCTGGACAGGGGTGGTAATGAAAAACTGTTTTTT. This encodes CASSLDRGGNEKLFF.

The chain employs TRBV6-5 and TRBJ2-2, with a possible D match to TRBD2 (6 bases). Germline V gives CDR1 MNHEY, CDR2 SVGAGI. The germline V and J ends were trimmed by 10 bases and 8 bases, with 14 bases remaining between them. The CDR3 spans 12 residues. CDR3 nucleotides: TGTGCCATCCAGACTAGTACTGGGGAGCTGTTTTTT. Translation gives CAIQTSTGELFF.

This rearrangement joins TRBV6-5 to TRBJ1-4; unclear D gene. The CDR3 length is 13 residues. Germline V gene lookup returns CDR1 MNHEY and CDR2 SVGAGI. The V and J ends lost 6 bases and 8 bases respectively, with 13 bases between them. The CDR3 region has the DNA TGTGCCAGCAGCCTAATGGGAGCGGAAAAACTGTTTTTT. Translated, it gives CASSLMGAEKLFF.

The J gene is TRBJ2-7, the V gene TRBV10-3, with 11 bases identical to TRBD2. In germline, CDR1 is ENHRY, CDR2 SYGVKD. The CDR3 loop spans 18 amino acids. J was trimmed by 2 bases and V by 4 bases; bases with no gene match: 13. The CDR3 loop is CAISAEGLAGIRAYEQYF. For the CDR3, the DNA is TGTGCCATCAGTGCCGAAGGACTAGCGGGTATACGTGCCTACGAGCAGTACTTC.

J is TRBJ1-4 and V is TRBV18; 7 nucleotides line up with TRBD1. The V segment lost 3 bases and the J segment 4 bases; nucleotides outside the gene matches: 5. This CDR3 contains 15 residues. CDR1 and CDR2 (germline): KGHSH, LQKENI. CDR3 residues: CASSPLAGGNEKLFF. CDR3 nucleotides: TGTGCCAGCTCACCCCTGGCAGGGGGTAATGAAAAACTGTTTTTT. The variable domain in full, completed from reference TRBV18 and TRBJ1-4, reads NAGVMQNPRHLVRRRGQEARLRCSPMKGHSHVYWYRQLPEEGLKFMVYLQKENIIDESGMPKERFSAEFPKEGPSILRIQQVVRGDSAAYFCASSPLAGGNEKLFFGSGTQLSVL.

The chain uses TRBV18 and TRBJ1-4; 8 nucleotides agree with TRBD1. Trimming removed 0 bases from V and 4 bases from J; junction bases left unmatched: 4. The CDR3 totals 16 residues. CDR1 and CDR2 from the germline V gene are KGHSH and LQKENI. CDR3 residues: CASSPPNRGDNEKLFF. CDR3 coding DNA: TGTGCCAGCTCACCACCGAACAGGGGGGATAATGAAAAACTGTTTTTT.

The CDR3 bases are TGTGCCAGTAGTATTGAGTTCGGCAATCAGCCCCAGCATTTT. Translated: CASSIEFGNQPQHF. V usage is TRBV19 and J usage is TRBJ1-5; D unresolved. CDR3 length: 14 amino acids. Deletions cut 3 bases from V and 2 bases from J, with 8 bases between. CDR1 and CDR2 from the germline V gene are LNHDA and SQIVND (reference sequence).

This clone showed up just once. This chain connects TRBV9 to TRBJ2-2; D perhaps matches TRBD1 (6 bases). The length of the CDR3 is 15 residues. In germline, CDR1 is SGDLS, CDR2 YYNGEE. V lost 4 bases and J 5 bases, leaving 15 bases between the germline ends. CDR3 loop: CASSPYLRGTGELFF. CDR3 DNA sequence: TGTGCCAGCAGCCCCTATTTGAGGGGGACCGGGGAGCTGTTTTTT. Based on the CDR3 plus reference TRBV9 and TRBJ2-2, the full variable domain is DSGVTQTPKHLITATGQRVTLRCSPRSGDLSVYWYQQSLDQGLQFLIQYYNGEERAKGNILERFSAQQFPDLHSELNLSSLELGDSALYFCASSPYLRGTGELFFGEGSRLTVL.

V and J are TRBV7-8 and TRBJ2-7; D remains ambiguous. The CDR3 sequence is 12 residues long. Germline V lookup: CDR1 SGHVS, CDR2 FQNEAQ. V was pared by 4 bases and J by 3 bases, with 7 bases between. The chain's CDR3 is CASSSYSYEQYF. The CDR3 DNA is TGTGCCAGCAGCTCGTACAGCTACGAGCAGTACTTC.

The V and J genes are TRBV15 and TRBJ1-4, with a weak D call TRBD1 (5 bases). The CDR3 spans 18 residues. Germline-derived CDR1 and CDR2 are LNHNV and YYDKDF (reference sequence). Trimming took off 0 bases at V and 0 bases at J, with 14 bases between the two ends. CDR3 amino acids: CATSRDLSRGTTNEKLFF. The CDR3, as DNA: TGTGCCACCAGCAGAGATCTAAGTAGGGGCACAACTAATGAAAAACTGTTTTTT.